These T cell receptor beta chains were read from a single sample in a study of blood T cells in healthy people across ages. TCRdb processed the 5' RACE reads anew with MiXCR; each CDR3 protein has one entry. The sample includes hundreds of thousands of distinct CDR3 sequences, around 54% of them seen just once. Input material: blood. The receptors were sampled from a man in his 60s in good health. The CDR3 runs from the conserved cysteine through the conserved F or W.

v_gene	CDR3aa
TRBV5-1	CASGWTTSNTEAFF
TRBV5-1	CASRWSGHTNYEQYF
TRBV20-1	CSATWTGKETQYF
TRBV7-6	CASSLDRLNEKLFF
TRBV5-1	CASSPGLAGGEGETQYF
TRBV28	CAGGLPGTSNYEQFF
TRBV4-2	CASSQGGDTGKYGYTF
TRBV28	CASSSGDRVGYEQYF
TRBV27	CASRGLRGEQFF
TRBV6-6	CASSYGGQGDTEAFF
TRBV20-1	CSAIRGTSGETQYF
TRBV6-4	CASSFDPVTYNEQFF
TRBV2	CASRVQGGRPETQYF
TRBV19	CASSIAPQETQYF
TRBV10-3	CAISAGQTQETQYF
TRBV5-1	CASSGGVVTDYGYTF
TRBV6-6	CASSQTSGQMNTEAFF
TRBV29-1	CSVEDGSYEQYF
TRBV29-1	CSVGRKISYNEQFF
TRBV20-1	CSAKTGVGNYGYTF
TRBV20-1	CSARDRYLVASVGVGTQYF
TRBV19	CASSISTGRGQPQHF
TRBV20-1	CSARQVGTMGYTF
TRBV13	CASSLAGGGRETQYF
TRBV24-1	CATSDSDSLGYTF
TRBV11-2	CASSRGNDYEQYF
TRBV28	CASSSPGQGMNTEAFF
TRBV6-1	CASSGPGQGKQPQHF
TRBV5-1	CASSVSGTGSGQPQHF
TRBV20-1	CSARDTQGYQPQHF
TRBV5-1	CASSPAGQHNEQYF
TRBV12-3/TRBV12-4	CASSHMGSYEQYF
TRBV6-2/TRBV6-3	CAGTGGLSSYEQYF
TRBV3-1	CASSQDRLATGEQFF
TRBV6-1	CASSDQGVNYEQYF
TRBV3-1	CASSQGAGSDQPQHF
TRBV4-1	CATTSLGQAEGYTF
TRBV3-1	CASSQEGSPLHF
TRBV20-1	CRALWETQYF
TRBV5-1	CASREGTGNSPLHF
TRBV20-1	CSASTASGGETGELFF
TRBV20-1	CSAQAGGPQIYEQYF
TRBV20-1	CSARTAGYNEQFF
TRBV11-2	CASSRAGSTSWEGETQYF
TRBV20-1	CSARAPALTDTLYF
TRBV7-2	CASSLAATGYEQYF
TRBV18	CASSPPGPGGPYNEQFF
TRBV27	CASSLTGGPPNEQFF